Sequencing of this T cell receptor beta chain was carried out in a study of cytotoxic CD8 clonotypes in ibrutinib-treated CLL. Study-wide context: The cohort had some 10 relapsed/refractory and some 16 treatment-naive patients, 17 IGHV unmutated. On average, around 85,000 productive rearrangements and 255,043 productive templates per sample. Points from the study as a whole: Clonality went up at the time of ibrutinib response, stayed stable in sustained remission, and later dropped back toward its baseline level at progression.

V shed 0 bases and J 2 bases; nucleotides not matched to a gene: 5. This CDR3 has 16 residues. Germline V lookup: CDR1 MNHEY, CDR2 SVGAGI. The method was immunoSEQ multiplex PCR; TCRdb's version includes in-frame clones alone and lacks a portion of them. The repertoire has roughly 58,000 clones, 50% to 60% of them found once; the top ten carry around 25%. Regarding this clone: Its antigen is still unknown.

The sequences come from PBMCs, collected at disease progression, from a patient treated with ibrutinib. This TCR was recovered from a human donor with chronic lymphocytic leukemia. This chain connects TRBV6-5 to TRBJ2-3; 7 bases line up with TRBD2. In DNA, the CDR3 is TGTGCCAGCAGTTACTCCCCGGGACTACACACAGATACGCAGTATTTT. This translates into CASSYSPGLHTDTQYF.